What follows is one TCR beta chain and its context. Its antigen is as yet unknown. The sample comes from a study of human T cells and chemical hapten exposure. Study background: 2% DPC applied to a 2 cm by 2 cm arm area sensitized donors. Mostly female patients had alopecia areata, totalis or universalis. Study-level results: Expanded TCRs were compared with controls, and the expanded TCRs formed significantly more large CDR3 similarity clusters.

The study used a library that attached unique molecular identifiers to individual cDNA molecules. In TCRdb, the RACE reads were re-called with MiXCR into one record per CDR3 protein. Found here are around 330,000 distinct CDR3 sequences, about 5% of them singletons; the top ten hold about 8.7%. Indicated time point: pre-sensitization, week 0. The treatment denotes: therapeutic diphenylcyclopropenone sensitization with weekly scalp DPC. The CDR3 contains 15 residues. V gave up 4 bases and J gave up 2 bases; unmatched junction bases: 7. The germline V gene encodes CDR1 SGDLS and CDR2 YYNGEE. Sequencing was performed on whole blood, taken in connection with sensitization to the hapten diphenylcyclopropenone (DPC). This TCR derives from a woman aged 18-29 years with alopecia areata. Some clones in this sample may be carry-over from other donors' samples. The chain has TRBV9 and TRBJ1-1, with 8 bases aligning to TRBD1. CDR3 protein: CASSLHQGANTEAFF. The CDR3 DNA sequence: TGTGCCAGCAGCTTACATCAGGGGGCAAACACTGAAGCTTTCTTT. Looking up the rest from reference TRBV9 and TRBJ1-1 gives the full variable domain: DSGVTQTPKHLITATGQRVTLRCSPRSGDLSVYWYQQSLDQGLQFLIQYYNGEERAKGNILERFSAQQFPDLHSELNLSSLELGDSALYFCASSLHQGANTEAFFGQGTRLTVV.